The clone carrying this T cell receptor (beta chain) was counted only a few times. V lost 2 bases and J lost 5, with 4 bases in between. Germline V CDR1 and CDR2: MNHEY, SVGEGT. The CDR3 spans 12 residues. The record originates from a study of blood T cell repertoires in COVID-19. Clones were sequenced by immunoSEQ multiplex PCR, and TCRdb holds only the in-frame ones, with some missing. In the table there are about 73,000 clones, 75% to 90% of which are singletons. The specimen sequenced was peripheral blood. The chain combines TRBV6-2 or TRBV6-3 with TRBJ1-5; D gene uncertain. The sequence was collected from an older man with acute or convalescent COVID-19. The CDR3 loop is CASSYPYQPQHF. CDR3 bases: TGTGCCAGCAGTTACCCGTATCAGCCCCAGCATTTT.